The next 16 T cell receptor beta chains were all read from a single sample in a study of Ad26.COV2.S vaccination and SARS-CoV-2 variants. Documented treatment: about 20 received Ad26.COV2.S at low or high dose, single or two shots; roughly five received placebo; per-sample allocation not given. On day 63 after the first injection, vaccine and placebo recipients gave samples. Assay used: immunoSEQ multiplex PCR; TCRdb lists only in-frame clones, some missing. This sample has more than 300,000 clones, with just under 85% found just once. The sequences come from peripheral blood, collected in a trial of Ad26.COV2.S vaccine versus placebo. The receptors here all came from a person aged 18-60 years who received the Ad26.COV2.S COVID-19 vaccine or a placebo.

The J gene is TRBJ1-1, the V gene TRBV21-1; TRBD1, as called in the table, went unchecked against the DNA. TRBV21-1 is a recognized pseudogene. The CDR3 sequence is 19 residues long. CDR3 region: CASSKSWSPDRGLDTEAFF. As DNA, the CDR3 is TGTGCCAGCAGCAAAAGTTGGTCCCCGGACAGGGGGCTAGACACTGAAGCTTTCTTT.

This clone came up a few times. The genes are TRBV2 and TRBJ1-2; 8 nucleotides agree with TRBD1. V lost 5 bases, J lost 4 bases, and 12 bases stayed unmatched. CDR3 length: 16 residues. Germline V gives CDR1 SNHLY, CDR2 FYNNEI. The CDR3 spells CASSLGLAGGAYGYTF. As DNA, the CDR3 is TGTGCCAGCAGTCTAGGTCTGGCAGGGGGCGCCTATGGCTACACCTTC.

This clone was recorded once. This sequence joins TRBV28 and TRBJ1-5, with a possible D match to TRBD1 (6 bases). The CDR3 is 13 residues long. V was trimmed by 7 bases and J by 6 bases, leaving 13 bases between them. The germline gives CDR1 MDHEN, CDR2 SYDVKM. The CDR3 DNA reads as TGTGCCAGCAAAAAAACAGGGTCTCAGCCCCAGCATTTT. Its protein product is CASKKTGSQPQHF. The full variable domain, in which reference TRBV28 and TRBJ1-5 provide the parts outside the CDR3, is DVKVTQSSRYLVKRTGEKVFLECVQDMDHENMFWYRQDPGLGLRLIYFSYDVKMKEKGDIPEGYSVSREKKERFSLILESASTNQTSMYLCASKKTGSQPQHFGDGTRLSIL.

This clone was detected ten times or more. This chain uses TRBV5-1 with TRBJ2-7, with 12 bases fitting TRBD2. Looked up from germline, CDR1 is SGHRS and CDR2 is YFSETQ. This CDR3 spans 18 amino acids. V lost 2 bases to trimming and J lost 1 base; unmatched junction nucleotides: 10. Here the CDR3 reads CASSLGLRTSGASYEQYF. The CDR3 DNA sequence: TGCGCCAGCAGCTTAGGACTTCGGACTAGCGGGGCTTCCTACGAGCAGTACTTC.

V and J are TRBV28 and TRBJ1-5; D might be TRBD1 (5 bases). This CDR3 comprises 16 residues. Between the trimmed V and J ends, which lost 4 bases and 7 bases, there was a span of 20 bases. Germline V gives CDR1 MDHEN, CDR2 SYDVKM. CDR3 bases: TGTGCCAGCAGTTCCGTCGGTAGAGGGGTTCAACAGCCCCAGCATTTT. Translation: CASSSVGRGVQQPQHF.

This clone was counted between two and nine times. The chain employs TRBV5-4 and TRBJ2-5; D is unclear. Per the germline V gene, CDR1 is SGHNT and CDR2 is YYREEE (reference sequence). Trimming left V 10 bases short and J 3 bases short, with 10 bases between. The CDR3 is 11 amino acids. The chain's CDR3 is CAPGSKETQYF. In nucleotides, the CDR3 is TGTGCCCCTGGGTCCAAAGAGACCCAGTACTTC.

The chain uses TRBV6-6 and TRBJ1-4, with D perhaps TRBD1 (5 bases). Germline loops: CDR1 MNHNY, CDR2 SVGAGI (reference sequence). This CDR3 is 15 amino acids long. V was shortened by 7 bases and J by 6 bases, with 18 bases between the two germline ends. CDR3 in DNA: TGTGCCAGCACCCAACCTTGGGGGGGGGATGAAAAACTGTTTTTT. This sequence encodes CASTQPWGGDEKLFF.

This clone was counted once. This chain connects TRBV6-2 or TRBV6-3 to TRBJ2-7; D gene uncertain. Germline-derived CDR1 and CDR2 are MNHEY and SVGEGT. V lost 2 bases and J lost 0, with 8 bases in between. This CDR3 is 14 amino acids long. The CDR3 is CASSYRSSSYEQYF. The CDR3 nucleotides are TGTGCCAGCAGTTACCGGTCCAGCTCCTACGAGCAGTACTTC.

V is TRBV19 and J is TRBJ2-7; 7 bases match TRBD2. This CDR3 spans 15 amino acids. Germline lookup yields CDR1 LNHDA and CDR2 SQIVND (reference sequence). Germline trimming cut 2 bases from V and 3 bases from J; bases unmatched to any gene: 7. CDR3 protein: CASSILVGDYYEQYF. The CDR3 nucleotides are TGTGCCAGTAGTATATTGGTTGGGGACTACTACGAGCAGTACTTC.

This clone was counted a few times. CDR3 loop: CASSWGVRFEQYF. The CDR3 DNA is TGTGCCAGCAGTTGGGGGGTTCGGTTCGAGCAGTACTTC. The chain combines TRBV27 with TRBJ2-7; D might be TRBD2 (6 bases). Deletions cut 4 bases from V and 6 bases from J, with 13 bases between. Germline values: CDR1 MNHEY, CDR2 SMNVEV (reference sequence). There are 13 residues in the CDR3.

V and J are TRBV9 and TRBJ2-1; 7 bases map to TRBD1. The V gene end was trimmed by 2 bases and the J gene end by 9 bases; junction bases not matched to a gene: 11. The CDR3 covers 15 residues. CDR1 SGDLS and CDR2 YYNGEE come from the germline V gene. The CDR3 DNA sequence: TGTGCCAGCAGCGTGGAGGTAGGGGGCCATTTTGAGCAGTTCTTC. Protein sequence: CASSVEVGGHFEQFF.

The CDR3 sequence is CATSVPGLDTQYF. The CDR3 DNA reads TGTGCCACCAGTGTTCCCGGACTAGATACGCAGTATTTT. The J gene is TRBJ2-3, the V gene TRBV24-1, with TRBD2 as a possible D gene (5 bases). This CDR3 is 13 amino acids long. Trimming took off 5 bases at V and 5 bases at J, with 10 bases between the two ends. CDR1 is KGHDR, CDR2 SFDVKD, per germline.

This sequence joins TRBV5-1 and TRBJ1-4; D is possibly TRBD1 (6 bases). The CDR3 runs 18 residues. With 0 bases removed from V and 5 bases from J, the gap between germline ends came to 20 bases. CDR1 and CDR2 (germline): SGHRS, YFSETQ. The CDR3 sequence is CASSLARGNRRWNEKLFF. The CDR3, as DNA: TGCGCCAGCAGCTTGGCTAGGGGGAACAGGCGGTGGAATGAAAAACTGTTTTTT.

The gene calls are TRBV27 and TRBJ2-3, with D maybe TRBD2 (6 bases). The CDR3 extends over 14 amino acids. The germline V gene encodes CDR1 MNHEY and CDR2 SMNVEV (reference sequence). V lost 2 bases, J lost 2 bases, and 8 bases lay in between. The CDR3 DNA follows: TGTGCCAGCAGTTTAAGGACTAACACAGATACGCAGTATTTT. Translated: CASSLRTNTDTQYF.

CDR3 DNA: TGTGCCAGCAGTTCCTTTGGGCGTTCTTCCTACAATGAGCAGTTCTTC. Its protein product is CASSSFGRSSYNEQFF. The chain couples TRBV6-5 to TRBJ2-1; D unresolved. The CDR3 extends over 16 amino acids. CDR1 is MNHEY and CDR2 is SVGAGI in the germline V gene. Deletions cut 4 bases from V and 1 base from J, with 14 bases between.

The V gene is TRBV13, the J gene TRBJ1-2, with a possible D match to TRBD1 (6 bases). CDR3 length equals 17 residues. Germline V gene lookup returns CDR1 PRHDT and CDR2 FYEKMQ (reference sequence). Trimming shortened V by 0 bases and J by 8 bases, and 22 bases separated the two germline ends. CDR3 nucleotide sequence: TGTGCCAGCAGCTTAGGCCTAAGGAGGGGCACAGGGTCCGGCTACACCTTC. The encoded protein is CASSLGLRRGTGSGYTF.